Following are 28 T cell receptor beta chains from one sample sequenced in a study of cytomegalovirus exposure and HLA in healthy donors. PCR was performed using 60 Vbeta and 13 Jbeta primers. Assay used: immunoSEQ multiplex PCR; TCRdb lists only in-frame clones, some missing. Of under 110,000 clones in the sample, about 80% are singletons; the top ten hold around 4.4%. Sequencing was performed on PBMCs. Source of these receptors: a man between 40 and 49 years old in good health and CMV-seronegative.

The chain recombines TRBV15 with TRBJ2-1; the D gene is possibly TRBD2 (5 bases). The CDR3 is 15 residues long. CDR1 is LNHNV, CDR2 YYDKDF, per germline (reference sequence). V dropped 5 bases and J dropped 4 bases, with 15 bases sitting between them. The CDR3 is CATSSRRLDYNEQFF. CDR3 DNA: TGTGCCACCAGCTCCAGGAGGCTAGATTACAATGAGCAGTTCTTC.

This clone was seen a few times. The CDR3, as DNA: TGTGCCAGCAGGCGCGGGACAGCGAACACCGGGGAGCTGTTTTTT. It yields the protein CASRRGTANTGELFF. The chain uses TRBV27 and TRBJ2-2; D may be TRBD1 (7 bases). Per the germline V gene, CDR1 is MNHEY and CDR2 is SMNVEV (reference sequence). The length of the CDR3 is 15 residues. V lost 6 bases and J lost 0, with 11 bases in between.

This clone was observed a handful of times. This sample includes further DNA sequences coding for the same CDR3. V and J are TRBV5-5 and TRBJ2-2; D is unclear. This CDR3 is 14 amino acids long. Looked up from germline, CDR1 is SGHKS and CDR2 is YYEKEE (reference sequence). The V gene lost 2 bases and the J gene lost 4 bases, with 9 bases spanning the gap. CDR3 protein: CASSFNVGTGELFF. CDR3 nucleotide sequence: TGTGCCAGCAGCTTCAATGTCGGCACCGGGGAGCTGTTTTTT. Full variable domain (missing parts from reference TRBV5-5 and TRBJ2-2): DAGVTQSPTHLIKTRGQQVTLRCSPISGHKSVSWYQQVLGQGPQFIFQYYEKEERGRGNFPDRFSARQFPNYSSELNVNALLLGDSALYLCASSFNVGTGELFFGEGSRLTVL.

This clone came up a few times. The chain links TRBV9 to TRBJ2-1; 10 nucleotides align to TRBD2. V lost 3 bases and J lost 7; bases outside the gene matches: 7. The CDR3 extends over 15 amino acids. Germline V gene data show CDR1 as SGDLS and CDR2 as YYNGEE. The CDR3 bases are TGTGCCAGCAGCGCCGGGACTAGCGCAAGGAATGAGCAGTTCTTC. It yields the protein CASSAGTSARNEQFF.

This clone occurred many times. The chain uses TRBV6-1 and TRBJ1-5; D is undetermined. The CDR3 has 12 residues. V lost 5 bases, J lost 3 bases, and 5 bases lay in between. The germline CDR1 and CDR2 sequences are MNHNS and SASEGT. The CDR3 DNA reads as TGTGCCAGCAGTTGGGCCAATCAGCCCCAGCATTTT. Its protein product is CASSWANQPQHF.

The rearrangement uses TRBV6-5 and TRBJ2-5, with TRBD1 matching over 11 bases. J was trimmed by 1 base and V by 3 bases; bases with no gene match: 4. CDR1 MNHEY and CDR2 SVGAGI come from the germline V gene. The CDR3 spans 16 residues. The CDR3 DNA reads TGTGCCAGCAGTTATCGCGGGACAGGGGGCCAAGAGACCCAGTACTTC. It codes for CASSYRGTGGQETQYF.

V and J are TRBV27 and TRBJ2-3, with D tentatively TRBD2 (6 bases). CDR3 length: 15 residues. Germline V gene sequence: CDR1 MNHEY, CDR2 SMNVEV (reference sequence). The ends were cut back, 3 bases at V and 2 bases at J, with 12 bases in the middle. CDR3 in DNA: TGTGCCAGCAGTTTTGGCGGGGCCTCCACAGATACGCAGTATTTT. Its protein is CASSFGGASTDTQYF.

This chain uses TRBV6-5 with TRBJ1-2; 7 bases align to TRBD1. Losses at the gene ends were 6 bases for V and 8 bases for J; bases not matched to a gene: 9. The CDR3 sequence is 13 residues long. The germline V gene encodes CDR1 MNHEY and CDR2 SVGAGI. Here the CDR3 reads CASSPVQGEGYTF. CDR3 sequence (DNA): TGTGCCAGCAGCCCCGTTCAGGGGGAGGGCTACACCTTC.

This chain links TRBV29-1 with TRBJ1-2, with 7 bases identical to TRBD1. Losses at the gene ends were 6 bases for V and 8 bases for J; bases not matched to a gene: 6. The CDR3 runs to 11 residues. Germline V CDR1 and CDR2: SQVTM, ANQGSEA. DNA of the CDR3: TGCAGCGTAACCCGGGACAGAGGCTACACCTTC. Its translation: CSVTRDRGYTF. The whole variable domain, remainder taken from reference TRBV29-1 and TRBJ1-2, is SAVISQKPSRDICQRGTSLTIQCQVDSQVTMMFWYRQQPGQSLTLIATANQGSEATYESGFVIDKFPISRPNLTFSTLTVSNMSPEDSSIYLCSVTRDRGYTFGSGTRLTVV.

This clone has just one count. V usage is TRBV29-1 and J usage is TRBJ2-3; 9 positions agree with TRBD2. With 5 bases clipped from V and 5 bases from J, the junction kept 8 bases outside the gene matches. This CDR3 is built from 14 residues. CDR1 SQVTM and CDR2 ANQGSEA come from the germline V gene. CDR3: CSVHPGLAVDTQYF. CDR3 bases: TGCAGCGTTCATCCGGGACTAGCCGTAGATACGCAGTATTTT.

The chain links TRBV18 to TRBJ2-7; 8 bases match TRBD2. Germline V CDR1 and CDR2: KGHSH, LQKENI. This CDR3 is 13 amino acids long. The V segment lost 3 bases and the J segment 12 bases; nucleotides outside the gene matches: 10. CDR3 loop: CASSPSDREGRYF. The CDR3 DNA follows: TGTGCCAGCTCACCGAGTGATCGGGAGGGGCGGTACTTC.

This chain uses TRBV7-2 with TRBJ1-4; D not certain. Trimming took 1 base from V and 7 from J, leaving 4 bases between them. The CDR3 sequence is 12 residues long. Per the germline V gene, CDR1 is SGHTA and CDR2 is FQGNSA. This CDR3 reads CASSLDGEKLFF. The CDR3 DNA reads as TGTGCCAGCAGCTTAGACGGTGAAAAACTGTTTTTT.

The J gene is TRBJ2-7, the V gene TRBV28; D perhaps matches TRBD2 (5 bases). Germline V gives CDR1 MDHEN, CDR2 SYDVKM. V was clipped by 2 bases and J by 7 bases, with 33 bases between them. The CDR3 length is 20 residues. The chain's CDR3 is CASSLRHRIGHMDLRKEQYV. The CDR3 DNA is TGTGCCAGCAGTTTAAGACACAGAATAGGCCACATGGACTTACGTAAGGAGCAGTACGTC.

A few counts support this clone. This chain links TRBV6-5 with TRBJ1-6; D remains ambiguous. The CDR3 is made up of 14 amino acids. Looked up from germline, CDR1 is MNHEY and CDR2 is SVGAGI. The germline V and J ends were trimmed by 4 bases and 14 bases, with 18 bases remaining between them. CDR3 DNA sequence: TGTGCCAGCAGTTTTTCGCCAGGAATTCGAGCCCTCCACTTT. It codes for CASSFSPGIRALHF.

The chain has TRBV15 and TRBJ1-6; a possible D gene is TRBD1 (5 bases). Germline-derived CDR1 and CDR2 are LNHNV and YYDKDF (reference sequence). The CDR3 spans 14 residues. The V end lost 1 base, the J end lost 8 bases, and 9 bases lay between the germline ends. The CDR3, as DNA: TGTGCCACCAGCAGAGTGGGGCCAGATTCACCCCTCCACTTT. Protein: CATSRVGPDSPLHF. The variable domain in full, completed from reference TRBV15 and TRBJ1-6, reads DAMVIQNPRYQVTQFGKPVTLSCSQTLNHNVMYWYQQKSSQAPKLLFHYYDKDFNNEADTPDNFQSRRPNTSFCFLDIRSPGLGDTAMYLCATSRVGPDSPLHFGNGTRLTVT.

J is TRBJ1-6 and V is TRBV4-3, with unresolved D. The ends were cut back, 0 bases at V and 11 bases at J, with 14 bases in the middle. The CDR3 has 15 amino acids. Germline lookup yields CDR1 LGHNA and CDR2 YSLEER. CDR3 loop: CASSQETYPAAPLHF. The CDR3 DNA sequence: TGCGCCAGCAGCCAAGAAACCTACCCGGCGGCACCCCTCCACTTT.

This sequence joins TRBV15 and TRBJ2-5, with 10 bases aligning to TRBD1. The CDR3 has 16 amino acids. CDR1 and CDR2 from the germline V gene are LNHNV and YYDKDF (reference sequence). V shed 0 bases and J 5 bases; nucleotides not matched to a gene: 6. CDR3 in DNA: TGTGCCACCAGCAGAGACCTAGGACAGGGGGATGAGACCCAGTACTTC. This translates into CATSRDLGQGDETQYF.

The V call is TRBV4-3, the J call TRBJ2-2, with 7 nucleotides matching TRBD2. This CDR3 has 15 amino acids. The germline gives CDR1 LGHNA, CDR2 YSLEER. V shed 4 bases and J 0 bases; nucleotides not matched to a gene: 2. CDR3 in amino acids: CASSPSGANTGELFF. CDR3 bases: TGCGCCAGCAGCCCCAGCGGGGCGAACACCGGGGAGCTGTTTTTT.

This sequence joins TRBV18 and TRBJ1-6; 7 nucleotides agree with TRBD1. The germline V gene encodes CDR1 KGHSH and CDR2 LQKENI. This CDR3 comprises 15 residues. V shed 3 bases and J 5 bases; nucleotides not matched to a gene: 4. As DNA, the CDR3 is TGTGCCAGCTCACCGCGGGACAGCAATAATTCACCCCTCCACTTT. Its translation is CASSPRDSNNSPLHF.

CDR3: CATSREAGAPGDTQYF. For the CDR3, the DNA is TGTGCCACCAGCAGAGAGGCAGGGGCCCCGGGAGATACGCAGTATTTT. V gene TRBV15 combines with J gene TRBJ2-3, with D possibly matching TRBD1 (6 bases). The V gene's germline CDR1 is LNHNV and CDR2 YYDKDF (reference sequence). The CDR3 covers 16 residues. V lost 0 bases to trimming and J lost 5 bases, with 15 bases between them.

J is TRBJ2-5 and V is TRBV25-1; 8 positions agree with TRBD1. Per germline, CDR1 MGHDK and CDR2 SYGVNS. Trimming at V came to 6 bases and at J to 5 bases, leaving 2 bases not matched to a gene. The CDR3 is 12 amino acids. CDR3 bases: TGTGCCAGCAGCAGGGGGCCTGAGACCCAGTACTTC. Translation gives CASSRGPETQYF.

The rearrangement joins TRBV19 to TRBJ1-1; 8 positions agree with TRBD1. This CDR3 is 14 amino acids long. V was pared by 5 bases and J by 3 bases, with 5 bases of the junction left unmatched. Per germline, CDR1 LNHDA and CDR2 SQIVND (reference sequence). This CDR3 is CASSRQGFYTEAFF. Written as DNA, the CDR3 is TGTGCCAGTAGTCGACAGGGGTTTTACACTGAAGCTTTCTTT.

The chain joins TRBV5-1 to TRBJ1-1; the D is unclear. The V and J ends lost 1 base and 4 bases respectively, with 8 bases between them. Looked up from germline, CDR1 is SGHRS and CDR2 is YFSETQ. The CDR3 runs 13 residues. The CDR3 reads CASSLSAGTEAFF. CDR3 sequence (DNA): TGCGCCAGCAGCTTGTCCGCGGGCACTGAAGCTTTCTTT.

CDR3 loop: CASSIPDTINTGELFF. The CDR3 DNA follows: TGCGCCAGCAGCATCCCGGACACCATTAACACCGGGGAGCTGTTTTTT. The gene calls are TRBV5-1 and TRBJ2-2, with a possible D match to TRBD1 (5 bases). The CDR3 is 16 amino acids. From germline, CDR1 is SGHRS and CDR2 YFSETQ. Between the trimmed V and J ends, which lost 4 bases and 2 bases, there was a span of 15 bases.

The chain uses TRBV6-1 and TRBJ1-1; D may be TRBD1 (6 bases). Trimming left V 5 bases short and J 1 base short, with 11 bases between. Per germline, CDR1 MNHNS and CDR2 SASEGT. The CDR3 runs 14 residues. CDR3 sequence reads: CASSISDRNTEAFF. The DNA for the CDR3 is TGTGCCAGCAGTATATCGGACAGGAACACTGAAGCTTTCTTT.

V and J are TRBV18 and TRBJ2-3; 11 bases are shared with TRBD1. The CDR3 totals 15 residues. With V trimmed by 6 bases and J by 2 bases, 4 bases remained unmatched. From germline, CDR1 is KGHSH and CDR2 LQKENI. In nucleotides, the CDR3 is TGTGCCAGCTCGGGGACAGGGGGGTCCACAGATACGCAGTATTTT. Its translation is CASSGTGGSTDTQYF.

As to this clone: Compared with germline, one end of the junction differs, possibly owing to a read error. This chain joins TRBV7-9 and TRBJ2-2; the match to TRBD2 covers 7 bases. Germline V gene lookup returns CDR1 SEHNR and CDR2 FQNEAQ (reference sequence). CDR3 length: 15 amino acids. The CDR3 sequence: CSSSSRGENTGELFF. CDR3 nucleotide sequence: TGTTCCAGCAGCTCACGGGGGGAGAACACCGGGGAGCTGTTTTTT. Full variable domain (remainder filled in from reference TRBV7-9 and TRBJ2-2): DTGVSQNPRHKITKRGQNVTFRCDPISEHNRLYWYRQTLGQGPEFLTYFQNEAQLEKSRLLSDRFSAERPKGSFSTLEIQRTEQGDSAMYLCSSSSRGENTGELFFGEGSRLTVL.

The chain combines TRBV30 with TRBJ2-7; the match to TRBD1 covers 8 bases. Trimming at V came to 4 bases and at J to 4 bases, leaving 6 bases not matched to a gene. The CDR3 is 13 residues long. Germline V gene data show CDR1 as GTSNPN and CDR2 as SVGIG (reference sequence). The DNA of the CDR3 is TGTGCCTGGAAAGGTGACAGGGGTTACGAGCAGTACTTC. The encoded protein is CAWKGDRGYEQYF.